The T cell receptor (beta chain) described here comes from a study of blood T cell repertoires in COVID-19. Looked up from germline, CDR1 is KGHSH and CDR2 is LQKENI. This CDR3 spans 15 amino acids. After removal of 5 bases from V and 3 bases from J, the junction contained 6 bases not matched to a gene. In the original workflow: Amplification with reference gene primers provided the estimates of nucleated cell counts. Libraries were prepared by immunoSEQ multiplex PCR; TCRdb keeps only in-frame clonotypes and omits some of them. V, J and clone size derive from that table, while D and trimming were established from the DNA sequence. The top ten clones hold around 1.4% of a sample with 410,000 or so clones, roughly 90% of them seen once. This clone was seen only once.

The sequence was collected from a woman between 25 and 40 years old with active or convalescent COVID-19. Source material: peripheral blood. The gene calls are TRBV18 and TRBJ1-1; 10 positions match TRBD1. As DNA, the CDR3 is TGTGCCAGCTCATCCCGGGGACAGGGGTACACTGAAGCTTTCTTT. Translation: CASSSRGQGYTEAFF.